Each of the 7 T cell receptor beta chains below was sequenced from the same sample in a study of blood T cell repertoires in COVID-19. Sequencing was performed with immunoSEQ multiplex PCR; in TCRdb, only in-frame clones are kept and a portion is missing. The data show hundreds of thousands of clones, roughly nine tenths seen once. The sequencing input was PBMCs or T cells enriched from blood (not recorded which). These TCRs come from a woman aged 50 to 60 in a cohort exposed to, infected with or recovered from COVID-19 (not recorded which).

The CDR3 loop is CASSRMRLAGGQGETQYF. In nucleotides, the CDR3 is TGTGCCAGCAGCCGGATGCGACTAGCGGGGGGCCAGGGAGAGACCCAGTACTTC. The V call is TRBV27, the J call TRBJ2-5, with 13 bases that match TRBD2. The CDR3 is 18 amino acids. Germline CDR1 reads MNHEY; CDR2 reads SMNVEV (reference sequence). The trim removed 6 bases at V and 4 bases at J, leaving 14 bases unmatched.

This chain connects TRBV28 to TRBJ1-2, with D unclear. Trimming stripped 1 base from V and 13 bases from J, with 13 bases between. Germline values: CDR1 MDHEN, CDR2 SYDVKM. The length of the CDR3 is 12 residues. CDR3 bases: TGTGCCAGCAGTTTATTAAGCGGGTCGGGCACCTTC. Its protein product is CASSLLSGSGTF.

The V call is TRBV6-5, the J call TRBJ2-1, with TRBD1 as a possible D gene (6 bases). The V and J ends lost 2 bases and 6 bases respectively, with 14 bases between them. Germline V lookup: CDR1 MNHEY, CDR2 SVGAGI. CDR3 length equals 15 residues. The CDR3 protein is CASSYVGGGLNEQFF. In nucleotides, the CDR3 is TGTGCCAGCAGTTACGTTGGGGGCGGACTCAATGAGCAGTTCTTC.

This rearrangement joins TRBV6-6 to TRBJ1-2, with TRBD1 matching over 8 bases. Trimming removed 7 bases from V and 4 bases from J; junction bases left unmatched: 8. CDR1 is MNHNY and CDR2 is SVGAGI in the germline V gene (reference sequence). The CDR3 is made up of 14 amino acids. In DNA, the CDR3 is TGTGCCAGCATACTAGGACAGGGCGGCTATGGCTACACCTTC. Protein: CASILGQGGYGYTF.

This clone was counted a few times. The chain has TRBV19 and TRBJ1-1; a possible D gene is TRBD1 (6 bases). The CDR3 consists of 11 residues. Germline CDR1 LNHDA, CDR2 SQIVND (reference sequence). Trimming removed 3 bases at V and 9 bases at J, with 8 bases between. The CDR3 sequence: CASSIDRQAFF. CDR3 DNA: TGTGCCAGTAGTATCGACAGGCAAGCTTTCTTT. The entire variable domain, with the rest obtained from reference TRBV19 and TRBJ1-1, is as follows: DGGITQSPKYLFRKEGQNVTLSCEQNLNHDAMYWYRQDPGQGLRLIYYSQIVNDFQKGDIAEGYSVSREKKESFPLTVTSAQKNPTAFYLCASSIDRQAFFGQGTRLTVV.

In DNA form, the CDR3 reads TGTGCCAGCACCCCAGCCCTACCTGAAGCTTTCTTT. Translation: CASTPALPEAFF. This chain uses TRBV7-8 with TRBJ1-1; no reliable D call. The CDR3 loop spans 12 amino acids. Trimming removed 7 bases at V and 6 bases at J, with 12 bases between. Per the germline V gene, CDR1 is SGHVS and CDR2 is FQNEAQ.

The V and J genes are TRBV5-5 and TRBJ1-5; D might be TRBD1 (5 bases). The germline gives CDR1 SGHKS, CDR2 YYEKEE (reference sequence). CDR3 length: 17 amino acids. V was pared by 0 bases and J by 1 base, with 14 bases between. CDR3 nucleotides: TGTGCCAGCAGCTTGGTACCCAGGGCCGACAGCAATCAGCCCCAGCATTTT. This gives the protein CASSLVPRADSNQPQHF. The complete variable domain, with remaining parts taken from reference TRBV5-5 and TRBJ1-5, reads DAGVTQSPTHLIKTRGQQVTLRCSPISGHKSVSWYQQVLGQGPQFIFQYYEKEERGRGNFPDRFSARQFPNYSSELNVNALLLGDSALYLCASSLVPRADSNQPQHFGDGTRLSIL.